These 18 T cell receptor beta chains share one sample of origin, sequenced in a study of radiation and T cells in renal cell carcinoma. Time point defined: blood 2 weeks post-SBRT. Noted treatment: 15 Gy SBRT to primary tumor, nephrectomy 4 weeks later. The method was immunoSEQ multiplex PCR; TCRdb's version includes in-frame clones alone and lacks a portion of them. Here the sample spans fewer than 150,000 clones, 88% being singletons. The sequencing used blood, collected from a patient whose treatment included radiotherapy and nephrectomy. The receptors originated from a woman aged 70-85 years with renal cell carcinoma.

The chain couples TRBV2 to TRBJ2-1; 8 nucleotides agree with TRBD1. Germline V gene data show CDR1 as SNHLY and CDR2 as FYNNEI. V dropped 2 bases and J dropped 7; count of bases not matched to a gene: 4. CDR3 length: 14 amino acids. The CDR3 protein is CASSEQGANNEQFF. The CDR3 DNA reads as TGTGCCAGCAGTGAACAGGGGGCGAATAATGAGCAGTTCTTC.

The chain links TRBV6-5 to TRBJ2-3; D is perhaps TRBD2 (5 bases). Looked up from germline, CDR1 is MNHEY and CDR2 is SVGAGI. Trimming took 6 bases from V and 4 from J, leaving 14 bases between them. The CDR3 runs to 14 residues. The CDR3 DNA reads TGTGCCAGCAGAATCGGGAAAAAAGCAGATACGCAGTATTTT. Residues: CASRIGKKADTQYF.

In DNA, the CDR3 is TGTGCCAGCAGCCCCCCGGGAGACAGGTCCGAGCAGTACTTC. Translation: CASSPPGDRSEQYF. This sequence joins TRBV7-2 and TRBJ2-7; either TRBD1 or TRBD2 may supply D (6 bases each). Germline assignment: CDR1 SGHTA and CDR2 FQGNSA. This CDR3 region has 14 residues. Trimming shortened V by 5 bases and J by 6 bases, and 17 bases separated the two germline ends.

This chain connects TRBV5-1 to TRBJ2-5; 9 nucleotides line up with TRBD2. Germline V gene data show CDR1 as SGHRS and CDR2 as YFSETQ. J lost 2 bases, V lost 0 bases, and 5 bases had no gene match. The CDR3 contains 16 residues. The CDR3 DNA reads TGCGCCAGCAGCTTGGGGCTAGCGGGGTTACAAGAGACCCAGTACTTC. Residues: CASSLGLAGLQETQYF.

This chain links TRBV6-1 with TRBJ1-5; maybe TRBD1 (5 bases). Trimming pared 6 bases from V and 5 bases from J, leaving 11 bases between. The V gene's germline CDR1 is MNHNS and CDR2 SASEGT. The CDR3 covers 13 residues. As DNA, the CDR3 is TGTGCCAGCAGGCAGGGACCGTATCAGCCCCAGCATTTT. It codes for CASRQGPYQPQHF.

The chain joins TRBV19 to TRBJ1-1, with TRBD1 matching 8 bases. The CDR3 length is 16 residues. V lost 3 bases, J lost 0 bases, and 6 bases stayed unmatched. Germline loops: CDR1 LNHDA, CDR2 SQIVND (reference sequence). CDR3 residues: CASSMDREDMNTEAFF. The DNA for the CDR3 is TGTGCCAGTAGTATGGACAGGGAGGACATGAACACTGAAGCTTTCTTT.

The CDR3 region is CASSPVVGRQETQYF. CDR3 in DNA: TGTGCCAGCAGCCCAGTTGTTGGGCGACAAGAGACCCAGTACTTC. This rearrangement joins TRBV14 to TRBJ2-5; D is unresolved. This CDR3 region has 15 residues. Germline loops: CDR1 SGHDN, CDR2 FVKESK. Trimming took 4 bases from V and 2 from J, leaving 14 bases between them.

The chain carries TRBV29-1 and TRBJ1-2, with D possibly matching TRBD1 (5 bases). The CDR3 extends over 12 amino acids. Trimming shortened V by 6 bases and J by 4 bases, and 12 bases separated the two germline ends. In germline, CDR1 is SQVTM, CDR2 ANQGSEA. CDR3 in amino acids: CSVMGTFYGYTF. CDR3 nucleotide sequence: TGCAGCGTGATGGGGACTTTCTATGGCTACACCTTC.

The CDR3 DNA reads as TGTGCCATCAGTGACAAGACGGCCGGGGGCACTGAAGCTTTCTTT. This encodes CAISDKTAGGTEAFF. The genes are TRBV10-3 and TRBJ1-1; weak D call: TRBD1 (5 bases). The CDR3 spans 15 residues. Germline V gene data show CDR1 as ENHRY and CDR2 as SYGVKD. V was clipped by 3 bases and J by 4 bases, with 15 bases between them.

The V call is TRBV15, the J call TRBJ1-2; 11 nucleotides align to TRBD1. CDR1 and CDR2 from the germline V gene are LNHNV and YYDKDF (reference sequence). V lost 6 bases to trimming and J lost 8 bases; unmatched junction nucleotides: 8. CDR3 length: 14 amino acids. CDR3 residues: CATRYGQGAGGYTF. The CDR3 DNA follows: TGTGCCACCAGATACGGACAGGGGGCGGGCGGCTACACCTTC. The full variable domain, completed using reference TRBV15 and TRBJ1-2, is DAMVIQNPRYQVTQFGKPVTLSCSQTLNHNVMYWYQQKSSQAPKLLFHYYDKDFNNEADTPDNFQSRRPNTSFCFLDIRSPGLGDTAMYLCATRYGQGAGGYTFGSGTRLTVV.

The chain employs TRBV7-3 and TRBJ1-1, with 12 bases lining up with TRBD1. Germline V gives CDR1 SGHTA, CDR2 FQGTGA. This CDR3 is 14 amino acids long. V lost 4 bases, J lost 7 bases, and 4 bases stayed unmatched. The CDR3 DNA follows: TGTGCCAGCAGCTCGGGACAGGGGGCCCGTGAAGCTTTCTTT. Translating gives CASSSGQGAREAFF.

This chain links TRBV27 with TRBJ1-4, with D possibly matching TRBD1 (6 bases). The CDR3 runs 15 residues. CDR1 is MNHEY, CDR2 SMNVEV, per germline (reference sequence). Trimming left V 0 bases short and J 7 bases short, with 12 bases between. The CDR3 loop is CASSLSPGAIEKLFF. Written as DNA, the CDR3 is TGTGCCAGCAGTTTATCGCCAGGGGCAATTGAAAAACTGTTTTTT.

The V gene is TRBV14, the J gene TRBJ1-1, with D perhaps TRBD1 (6 bases). V was shortened by 4 bases and J by 5 bases, with 20 bases between the two germline ends. The V gene's germline CDR1 is SGHDN and CDR2 FVKESK. The CDR3 is 16 amino acids. The CDR3 reads CASSPRQAAGGTEAFF. CDR3 bases: TGTGCCAGCAGCCCGAGACAGGCGGCGGGGGGGACTGAAGCTTTCTTT.

The chain employs TRBV9 and TRBJ2-2; possible D gene TRBD2, 6 bases. The V gene lost 0 bases and the J gene lost 6 bases, with 12 bases spanning the gap. The germline V gene has CDR1 SGDLS and CDR2 YYNGEE. The CDR3 runs 15 residues. The CDR3 DNA follows: TGTGCCAGCAGCGTAGAGGCTAGCGAGTCCGGGGAGCTGTTTTTT. Translated, it gives CASSVEASESGELFF.

This clone was counted between two and nine times. The rearrangement uses TRBV28 and TRBJ1-2; D ambiguous. This CDR3 comprises 17 residues. V lost 1 base and J lost 2, with 17 bases in between. Germline assignment: CDR1 MDHEN and CDR2 SYDVKM. The CDR3 protein is CASSLFVESTFNYGYTF. The CDR3 nucleotides are TGTGCCAGCAGTTTATTCGTGGAGTCAACCTTCAACTATGGCTACACCTTC.

The chain couples TRBV28 to TRBJ1-2, with 9 bases aligning to TRBD1. The CDR3 contains 13 residues. Germline CDR1 reads MDHEN; CDR2 reads SYDVKM. Unmatched junction bases numbered 5, after V lost 9 bases and J lost 3 bases. The CDR3 DNA is TGTGCCAGTTCGGGACAGGGTTACTATGGCTACACCTTC. This sequence encodes CASSGQGYYGYTF.

V gene TRBV6-5 combines with J gene TRBJ2-5; maybe TRBD2 (5 bases). This CDR3 region has 13 residues. Deletions cut 5 bases from V and 5 bases from J, with 12 bases between. In germline, CDR1 is MNHEY, CDR2 SVGAGI. The CDR3 here is CASSRGFRETQYF. CDR3 nucleotide sequence: TGTGCCAGCAGTCGGGGTTTCCGGGAGACCCAGTACTTC.

CDR3 sequence reads: CASSSGTASYEQYF. The CDR3 DNA reads as TGTGCCAGCAGCTCCGGGACAGCCTCCTACGAGCAGTACTTC. The rearrangement joins TRBV7-2 to TRBJ2-7; 7 positions agree with TRBD1. J lost 0 bases, V lost 4 bases, and 3 bases had no gene match. Germline assignment: CDR1 SGHTA and CDR2 FQGNSA. This CDR3 is built from 14 residues.